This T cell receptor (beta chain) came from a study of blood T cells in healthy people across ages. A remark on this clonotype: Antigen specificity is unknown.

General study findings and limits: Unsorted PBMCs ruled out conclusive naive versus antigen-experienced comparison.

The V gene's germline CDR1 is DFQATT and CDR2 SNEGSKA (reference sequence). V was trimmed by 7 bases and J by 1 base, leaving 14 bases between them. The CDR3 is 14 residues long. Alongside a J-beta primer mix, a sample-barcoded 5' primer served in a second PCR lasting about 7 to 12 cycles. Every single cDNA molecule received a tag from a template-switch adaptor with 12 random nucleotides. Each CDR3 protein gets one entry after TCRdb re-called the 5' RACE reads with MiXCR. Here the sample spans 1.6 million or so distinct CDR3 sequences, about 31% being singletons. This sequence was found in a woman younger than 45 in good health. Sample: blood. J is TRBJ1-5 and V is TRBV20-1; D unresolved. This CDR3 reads CSVSRVHSNQPQHF. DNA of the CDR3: TGCAGTGTCAGTCGCGTGCACAGCAATCAGCCCCAGCATTTT.